The T cell receptor (beta chain) under discussion was sequenced for a study of graft-versus-host responses after intestinal transplantation. Germline V lookup: CDR1 MGHDK, CDR2 SYGVNS. The CDR3 has 15 residues. Trimming took 6 bases from V and 6 from J; bases not matched to a gene: 6. Method: immunoSEQ multiplex PCR; TCRdb's copy keeps in-frame clones and lacks some. The table includes 50,000 to 75,000 clones, 85% to 95% detected once. As concerns this clone: Its specificity is unknown.

This specimen was unstimulated CD4+ T cells sorted from spleen or lymph node cells, taken before transplant. The chain employs TRBV25-1 and TRBJ2-1; 12 positions agree with TRBD2. The sequence came from a human donor who was the organ donor for an intestinal transplant. The CDR3 spells CASRDPGLAGNEQFF. In DNA, the CDR3 is TGTGCCAGCAGGGACCCGGGACTAGCGGGCAATGAGCAGTTCTTC.